The 3 T cell receptor beta chains listed next were all sequenced from one sample in a study of T-cell reconstitution after alpha-beta-depleted transplantation in children. Unique molecular identifiers were built into the TCRbeta library. A single record per CDR3 protein comes from TCRdb applying MiXCR to the PCR reads. This table holds 200,000 to 300,000 distinct CDR3 sequences, roughly a quarter found once. Material: PBMCs, obtained before TCRalphabeta/CD19-depleted stem cell transplant. These receptors originate from a girl between 2 and 10 years old with Fanconi anemia, due to receive a stem cell transplant.

This clonotype was seen repeatedly, ten times or more. The J gene is TRBJ1-1, the V gene TRBV20-1; TRBD1 is a possible D gene (6 bases). V gave up 0 bases and J gave up 4 bases, with 24 bases separating them. The CDR3 length is 18 residues. Germline V CDR1 and CDR2: DFQATT, SNEGSKA (reference sequence). In DNA, the CDR3 is TGCAGTGCTAGAGACCACCGGGACACGGACTACCCGGGCACTGAAGCTTTCTTT. Translated, it gives CSARDHRDTDYPGTEAFF.

This chain links TRBV3-1 with TRBJ2-3; D may be TRBD2 (6 bases). The V end lost 0 bases, the J end lost 2 bases, and 15 bases lay between the germline ends. The CDR3 spans 17 residues. In germline, CDR1 is LGHDT, CDR2 YNNKEL (reference sequence). The CDR3 region is CASSQESGTSLTDTQYF. CDR3 DNA sequence: TGTGCCAGCAGCCAAGAGTCCGGGACTTCCCTCACAGATACGCAGTATTTT.

This clonotype was seen at least ten times. The chain employs TRBV15 and TRBJ2-3; 10 positions match TRBD2. The CDR3 runs 15 residues. Germline V gene data show CDR1 as LNHNV and CDR2 as YYDKDF (reference sequence). With V trimmed by 4 bases and J by 3 bases, 4 bases remained unmatched. The CDR3, as DNA: TGTGCCACCAGCACCTTTAGCGGGGGGACAGATACGCAGTATTTT. Amino acids: CATSTFSGGTDTQYF. The entire variable domain, with the rest obtained from reference TRBV15 and TRBJ2-3, is as follows: DAMVIQNPRYQVTQFGKPVTLSCSQTLNHNVMYWYQQKSSQAPKLLFHYYDKDFNNEADTPDNFQSRRPNTSFCFLDIRSPGLGDTAMYLCATSTFSGGTDTQYFGPGTRLTVL.